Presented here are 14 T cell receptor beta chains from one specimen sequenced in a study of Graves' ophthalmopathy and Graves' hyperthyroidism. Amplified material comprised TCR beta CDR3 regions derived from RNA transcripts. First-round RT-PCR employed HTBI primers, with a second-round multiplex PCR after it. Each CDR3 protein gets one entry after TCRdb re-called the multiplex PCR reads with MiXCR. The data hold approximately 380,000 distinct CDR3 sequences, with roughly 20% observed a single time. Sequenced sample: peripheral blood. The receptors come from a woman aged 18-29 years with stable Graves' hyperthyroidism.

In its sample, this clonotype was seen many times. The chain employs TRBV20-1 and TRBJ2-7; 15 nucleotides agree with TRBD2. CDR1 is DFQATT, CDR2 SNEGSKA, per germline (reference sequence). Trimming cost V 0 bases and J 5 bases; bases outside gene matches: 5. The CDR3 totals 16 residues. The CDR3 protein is CSARDLGTSGGNEQYF. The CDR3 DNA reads TGCAGTGCTAGAGACCTCGGGACTAGCGGGGGGAACGAGCAGTACTTC.

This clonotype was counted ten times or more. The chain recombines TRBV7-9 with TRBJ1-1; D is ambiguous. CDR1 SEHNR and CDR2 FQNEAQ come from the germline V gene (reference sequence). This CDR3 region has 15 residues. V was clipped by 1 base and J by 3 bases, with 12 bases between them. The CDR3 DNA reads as TGTGCCAGCAGCTTAGGCGTGGGAGGATACACTGAAGCTTTCTTT. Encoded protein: CASSLGVGGYTEAFF. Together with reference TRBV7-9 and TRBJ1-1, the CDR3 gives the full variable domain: DTGVSQNPRHKITKRGQNVTFRCDPISEHNRLYWYRQTLGQGPEFLTYFQNEAQLEKSRLLSDRFSAERPKGSFSTLEIQRTEQGDSAMYLCASSLGVGGYTEAFFGQGTRLTVV.

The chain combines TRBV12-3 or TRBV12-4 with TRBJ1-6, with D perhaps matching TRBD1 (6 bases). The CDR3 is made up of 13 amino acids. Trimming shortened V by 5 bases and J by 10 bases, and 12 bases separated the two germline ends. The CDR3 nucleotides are TGTGCCAGCAGTGGACAGTTAGACTCACCCCTCCACTTT. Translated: CASSGQLDSPLHF.

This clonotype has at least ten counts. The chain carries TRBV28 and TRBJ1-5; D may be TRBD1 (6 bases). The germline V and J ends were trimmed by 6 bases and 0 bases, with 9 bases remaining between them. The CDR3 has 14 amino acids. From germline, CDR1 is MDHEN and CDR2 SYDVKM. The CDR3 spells CASSQGYSNQPQHF. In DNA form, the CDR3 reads TGTGCCAGCAGCCAGGGGTATAGCAATCAGCCCCAGCATTTT.

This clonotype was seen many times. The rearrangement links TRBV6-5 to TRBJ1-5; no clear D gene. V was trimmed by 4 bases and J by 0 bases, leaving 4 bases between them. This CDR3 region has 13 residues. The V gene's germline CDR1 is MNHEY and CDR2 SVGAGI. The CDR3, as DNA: TGTGCCAGCAGTTGGAGTAGCAATCAGCCCCAGCATTTT. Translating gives CASSWSSNQPQHF.

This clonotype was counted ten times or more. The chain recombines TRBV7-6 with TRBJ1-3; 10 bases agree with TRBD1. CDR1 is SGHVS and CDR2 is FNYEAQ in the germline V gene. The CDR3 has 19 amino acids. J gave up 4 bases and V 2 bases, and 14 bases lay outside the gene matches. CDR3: CASSLTGTGETMGGNTIYF. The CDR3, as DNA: TGTGCCAGCAGCTTAACCGGGACAGGGGAAACAATGGGCGGAAACACCATATATTTT. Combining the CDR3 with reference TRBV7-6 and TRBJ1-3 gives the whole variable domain GAGVSQSPRYKVTKRGQDVALRCDPISGHVSLYWYRQALGQGPEFLTYFNYEAQQDKSGLPNDRFSAERPEGSISTLTIQRTEQRDSAMYRCASSLTGTGETMGGNTIYFGEGSWLTVV.

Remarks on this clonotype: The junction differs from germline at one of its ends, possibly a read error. CDR3 sequence: CASSPGTGWGNSNQPQRF. DNA for the CDR3: TGTGCTAGCAGCCCCGGGACAGGGTGGGGTAATAGCAATCAGCCCCAGCGTTTT. The chain joins TRBV12-3 or TRBV12-4 to TRBJ1-5, with TRBD1 matching 9 bases. The CDR3 is 18 residues long.

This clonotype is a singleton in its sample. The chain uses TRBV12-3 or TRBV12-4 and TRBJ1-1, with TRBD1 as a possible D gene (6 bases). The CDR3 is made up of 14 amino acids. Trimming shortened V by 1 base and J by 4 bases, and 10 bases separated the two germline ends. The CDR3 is CASSLGWTVTEAFF. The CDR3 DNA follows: TGTGCCAGCAGTTTAGGGTGGACAGTCACTGAAGCTTTCTTT.

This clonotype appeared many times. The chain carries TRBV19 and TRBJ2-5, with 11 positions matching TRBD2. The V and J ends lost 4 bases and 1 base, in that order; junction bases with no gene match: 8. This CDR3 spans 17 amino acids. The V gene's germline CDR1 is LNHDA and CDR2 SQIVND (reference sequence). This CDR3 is CASSREGLAELQETQYF. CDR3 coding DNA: TGTGCCAGTAGTAGAGAGGGACTAGCGGAACTCCAAGAGACCCAGTACTTC.

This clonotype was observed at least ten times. The CDR3, as DNA: TGTGCCAGCAGCTTAGTCCCCGGGACTAGCGAGACCGGGGAGCTGTTTTTT. This sequence encodes CASSLVPGTSETGELFF. The chain links TRBV7-3 to TRBJ2-2, with 10 bases identical to TRBD2. CDR3 length: 17 amino acids. V was clipped by 2 bases and J by 5 bases; unmatched bases: 8. Germline values: CDR1 SGHTA, CDR2 FQGTGA.

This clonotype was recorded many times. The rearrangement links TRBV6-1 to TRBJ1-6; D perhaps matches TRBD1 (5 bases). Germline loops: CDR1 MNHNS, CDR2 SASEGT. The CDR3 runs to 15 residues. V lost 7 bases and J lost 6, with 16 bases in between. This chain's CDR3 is CASTPTGRINSPLHF. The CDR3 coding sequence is TGTGCCAGCACGCCTACGGGACGGATTAATTCACCCCTCCACTTT.

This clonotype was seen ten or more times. CDR3 DNA sequence: TGTGCCAGCAGCTTATTTCCCGGCCAAGAGACCCAGTACTTC. It translates to CASSLFPGQETQYF. The V call is TRBV7-3, the J call TRBJ2-5; D not certain. Trimming left V 2 bases short and J 1 base short, with 8 bases between. Germline V gene sequence: CDR1 SGHTA, CDR2 FQGTGA. This CDR3 spans 14 amino acids.

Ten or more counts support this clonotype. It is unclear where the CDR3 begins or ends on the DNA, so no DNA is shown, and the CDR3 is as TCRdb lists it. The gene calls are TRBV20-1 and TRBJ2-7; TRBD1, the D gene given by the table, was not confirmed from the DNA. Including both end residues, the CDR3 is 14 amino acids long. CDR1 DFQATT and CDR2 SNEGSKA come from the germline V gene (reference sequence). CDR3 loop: CSANSGQGKYEQYF.

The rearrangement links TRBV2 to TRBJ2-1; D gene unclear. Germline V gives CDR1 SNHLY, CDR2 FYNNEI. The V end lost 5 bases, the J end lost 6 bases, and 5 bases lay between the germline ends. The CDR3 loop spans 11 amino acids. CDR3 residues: CASSKANEQFF. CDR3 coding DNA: TGTGCCAGCAGTAAGGCCAATGAGCAGTTCTTC.